This T cell receptor beta chain emerged from a study of blood T cell repertoires in COVID-19. V was pared by 3 bases and J by 3 bases, with 5 bases between. The CDR3 sequence is 13 residues long. Germline lookup yields CDR1 MRHNA and CDR2 SNTAGT. Sequencing used immunoSEQ multiplex PCR; TCRdb keeps in-frame clones, though not all of them. The table includes 60,000 or so clones, 75% to 95% detected once. This clone appeared a single time. The clonotype originates from a human donor with active COVID-19. The donor label of this sample is uncertain. This chain links TRBV6-4 with TRBJ2-2, with D tentatively TRBD1 (5 bases). The specimen was peripheral blood. The CDR3 region has the DNA TGTGCCAGCAGTGAAGGGGACACCGGGGAGCTGTTTTTT. It encodes CASSEGDTGELFF.